These 8 T cell receptor beta chains originate from one sample sequenced in a study of long-term antiretroviral therapy in people with HIV (dated 2022 in TCRdb). The immunoSEQ hsTCRB v3.0 assay was used at survey level resolution to sequence the TRB variable region. Sourced from immuneACCESS, this table was stored by TCRdb with only in-frame sequences that have V and J called. A share of the clones is absent; for the studies checked, an unresolved V gene accounts for under half, and the remainder has no known explanation. The sample table lists roughly 18,000 clones, around three quarters of them with a count of one. Clones ranked in the top ten supply about 15% of the sample. The sequencing used unsorted PBMCs, collected 2.9 years after starting antiretroviral therapy. The receptor set was obtained from a woman aged 30 to 39 with HIV.

This clone occurred a few times. The chain combines TRBV30 with TRBJ1-1; possible D gene TRBD1, 5 bases. V dropped 7 bases and J dropped 6 bases, with 12 bases sitting between them. The V gene's germline CDR1 is GTSNPN and CDR2 SVGIG (reference sequence). The CDR3 has 11 amino acids. The CDR3 loop reads CALAGGPEAFF. As DNA, the CDR3 is TGTGCCTTGGCTGGGGGTCCTGAAGCTTTCTTT.

A few counts support this clone. This rearrangement joins TRBV11-2 to TRBJ1-1; 7 nucleotides agree with TRBD1. The V segment lost 5 bases and the J segment 9 bases; nucleotides outside the gene matches: 12. CDR1 is SGHAT, CDR2 FQNNGV, per germline. The CDR3 totals 14 residues. The CDR3: CASSLGTERRQAFF. The CDR3, as DNA: TGTGCCAGCAGCCTCGGGACAGAAAGACGACAAGCTTTCTTT.

This sequence joins TRBV30 and TRBJ1-1; D is ambiguous. The CDR3 contains 13 residues. CDR1 is GTSNPN, CDR2 SVGIG, per germline (reference sequence). V was trimmed by 4 bases and J by 3 bases, leaving 12 bases between them. The CDR3 nucleotides are TGTGCCTGGACAGGTGCGGCGTACACTGAAGCTTTCTTT. Translated, it gives CAWTGAAYTEAFF.

The genes are TRBV15 and TRBJ1-6; no reliable D call. The CDR3 has 15 residues. Trimming pared 1 base from V and 11 bases from J, leaving 15 bases between. Germline-derived CDR1 and CDR2 are LNHNV and YYDKDF (reference sequence). CDR3 DNA sequence: TGTGCCACCAGCAGAGCTGGAGCCTTGGGCACACCCCTCCACTTT. Its protein is CATSRAGALGTPLHF.

This chain joins TRBV10-3 and TRBJ2-1, with D perhaps TRBD1 (5 bases). CDR3 size: 17 residues. The ends were cut back, 3 bases at V and 0 bases at J, with 15 bases in the middle. From germline, CDR1 is ENHRY and CDR2 SYGVKD. CDR3 loop: CAISDPQGGGSYNEQFF. The DNA for the CDR3 is TGTGCCATCAGTGACCCCCAGGGCGGCGGCTCCTACAATGAGCAGTTCTTC.

The chain has TRBV2 and TRBJ1-1; D is uncertain. The CDR3 sequence is 12 residues long. The germline V and J ends were trimmed by 7 bases and 7 bases, with 13 bases remaining between them. The germline CDR1 and CDR2 sequences are SNHLY and FYNNEI. DNA of the CDR3: TGTGCCAGCACTGGAAGCGGGGTTGAAGCTTTCTTT. Its protein is CASTGSGVEAFF.

The chain carries TRBV10-2 and TRBJ2-7; D gene uncertain. CDR3 length equals 14 residues. Germline V lookup: CDR1 WSHSY, CDR2 SAAADI. Trimming took off 5 bases at V and 0 bases at J, with 11 bases between the two ends. CDR3 region: CASSPARSSYEQYF. DNA for the CDR3: TGCGCCAGCAGTCCCGCTAGAAGCTCCTACGAGCAGTACTTC.

The chain joins TRBV7-2 to TRBJ2-1; maybe TRBD2 (5 bases). Trimming removed 4 bases at V and 8 bases at J, with 15 bases between. The CDR3 sequence is 14 residues long. Germline V gene data show CDR1 as SGHTA and CDR2 as FQGNSA. CDR3 nucleotide sequence: TGTGCCAGCAGCTGGAGGAGGACGGATCATGAGCAGTTCTTC. It translates to CASSWRRTDHEQFF.